Listed below are T cell receptor beta chains from one sample, sequenced in a study of response to subunit inactivated influenza vaccine. TCRdb passed the RT-PCR reads through MiXCR, listing each CDR3 protein once. The data show 630,000 or so distinct CDR3 sequences, 15% to 19% seen once. The sample here was PBMCs from blood, taken 11 to 12 days after vaccination. These receptors originate from a man aged 50 to 59 who received an inactivated influenza vaccine. The CDR3 runs from the conserved cysteine through the conserved F or W. D genes are given only for firm matches. The size entry is marked missing in some rows and otherwise reads once, few, many or a size class.

TRBD1 | TRBJ2-5 | TRBV20-1 | NA | TGCAGTGCCAGAACGGGACAGAAGGTTCAAGAGACCCAGTACTTC | CSARTGQKVQETQYF
NA | TRBJ1-3 | TRBV18 | NA | TGTGCCAGCTCACCCCAGGACACCATATATTTT | CASSPQDTIYF
TRBD1 | TRBJ2-2 | TRBV6-2/TRBV6-3 | NA | TGTGCCAGCAGTCGAACGGTGGGGACAGCCTTATTTGCCGGGGAGCTGTTTTTT | CASSRTVGTALFAGELFF
TRBD1 | TRBJ1-2 | TRBV12-3/TRBV12-4 | few | TGTGCCAGCAGGATGGCGGGGCAGGGGGCCACCGGACGTGGCTACACCTTC | CASRMAGQGATGRGYTF
NA | TRBJ2-2 | TRBV7-9 | many | TGTGCCAGCAGCTCCTCGACCGGGGAGCTGTTTTTT | CASSSSTGELFF
TRBD1 | TRBJ2-7 | TRBV27 | NA | TGTGCCAGCAGTTTAAGTAGGACAGGGGTCTACGAGCAGTACTTC | CASSLSRTGVYEQYF
TRBD1 | TRBJ2-7 | TRBV18 | NA | TGTGCCAGCTCGCCGACAGGGGGTGGATACTACGAGCAGTACTTC | CASSPTGGGYYEQYF
NA | TRBJ2-7 | TRBV2 | NA | TGTGCCAGCAGCGAAAGACCTGGTCTAGGAAGCTCCTACGAGCAGTACTTC | CASSERPGLGSSYEQYF
TRBD1 | TRBJ2-1 | TRBV7-2 | NA | TGTGCCAGCAGGCCGTCGACAGGGGGCCTCTACAATGAGCAGTTCTTC | CASRPSTGGLYNEQFF
NA | TRBJ1-4 | TRBV9 | NA | TGTGCCAGCAGCGTATCCGGGGCGACTAATGAAAAACTGTTTTTT | CASSVSGATNEKLFF
TRBD2 | TRBJ2-3 | TRBV6-4 | NA | TGTGCCAGCAGTGCACTAGCGGGGGCCGATACGCAGTATTTT | CASSALAGADTQYF
NA | TRBJ2-1 | TRBV5-1 | once | TGCGCCAGCAGCATCGGACAGAACAATGAGCAGTTCTTC | CASSIGQNNEQFF
NA | TRBJ2-7 | TRBV4-1 | NA | TGCGCCAGCAGCCAAGAGGCACAGACCTACGAGCAGTACTTC | CASSQEAQTYEQYF
NA | TRBJ2-3 | TRBV7-8 | NA | TGTGCCAGCAGCTTCTCCATAGCAACAGATACGCAGTATTTT | CASSFSIATDTQYF
NA | TRBJ1-3 | TRBV12-3/TRBV12-4 | many | TGTGCCGGCACGATGGCTCGACGGGGAAACACCATATATTTT | CAGTMARRGNTIYF
NA | TRBJ2-1 | TRBV27 | NA | TGTGCCAGCAGGCCCACGGATTACAATGAGCAGTTCTTC | CASRPTDYNEQFF
TRBD2 | TRBJ2-1 | TRBV5-1 | NA | TGCGCCAGCAAGCGTGGGGCGGGAGGGGACAATGAGCAGTTCTTC | CASKRGAGGDNEQFF
NA | TRBJ2-2 | TRBV20-1 | few | TGCAGTGCTAGCCCCAACGGCAAGGCCGGGGAGCTGTTTTTT | CSASPNGKAGELFF
NA | TRBJ1-2 | TRBV11-2 | NA | TGTGCCAGCAGCTCCGACAGCTTCTATGGCTACACCTTC | CASSSDSFYGYTF
NA | TRBJ2-7 | TRBV27 | NA | TGTGCCAGCAGTGTAAAGGCGAGCTCCTACGAGCAGTACTTC | CASSVKASSYEQYF
TRBD2 | TRBJ2-7 | TRBV19 | NA | TGTGCCAGTAGCGGACTAGCGGGAGGCCCCGGCTACGAGCAGTACTTC | CASSGLAGGPGYEQYF
NA | TRBJ2-1 | TRBV3-1 | NA | TGTGCCAGCAGCCCGGACATATCTCTCTACAATGAGCAGTTCTTC | CASSPDISLYNEQFF
TRBD1 | TRBJ2-7 | TRBV12-3/TRBV12-4 | NA | TGTGCCAGCGCAGGGGGACGGAACTCCTACGAGCAGTACTTC | CASAGGRNSYEQYF
TRBD1 | TRBJ2-7 | TRBV9 | NA | TGTGCCAGCAGCGCAGGACAGGGGGCCACCTACGAGCAGTACTTC | CASSAGQGATYEQYF
TRBD2 | TRBJ2-1 | TRBV7-2 | few | TGTGCCAGCAGCTTAGCCGGGACTAGCGGGGCGAGCTCCTACAATGAGCAGTTCTTC | CASSLAGTSGASSYNEQFF
TRBD2 | TRBJ2-1 | TRBV6-5 | few | TGTGCCAGCAGTTACACCAGAGTAGCGGGCTACAATGAGCAGTTCTTC | CASSYTRVAGYNEQFF
NA | TRBJ1-2 | TRBV4-1 | few | TGCGCCAGCAGCCAATCTTCGGCAGGGCAATACTATGGCTACACCTTC | CASSQSSAGQYYGYTF
NA | TRBJ2-1 | TRBV27 | few | TGTGCCAGCAGTTTATATCGGGCCCATGAGCAGTTCTTC | CASSLYRAHEQFF
TRBD2 | TRBJ2-3 | TRBV5-1 | NA | TGCGCCAGCAGCGACACTAGCGGGGGGGTCACAGATACGCAGTATTTT | CASSDTSGGVTDTQYF
NA | TRBJ2-1 | TRBV27 | many | TGTGCCAGCAGTGTTCGTTACCATAAAGGCAATGAGCAGTTCTTC | CASSVRYHKGNEQFF
TRBD2 | TRBJ2-1 | TRBV6-2/TRBV6-3 | NA | TGTGCCAGCAGGCGCGGGACTAGCGGGAGGGAATACAACCCCAATGAGCAGTTCTTC | CASRRGTSGREYNPNEQFF
NA | TRBJ2-1 | TRBV12-3/TRBV12-4 | few | TGTGCCAGCAGTTTCCTTGGGGCGCGTTACAATGAGCAGTTCTTC | CASSFLGARYNEQFF
TRBD2 | TRBJ2-7 | TRBV7-6 | few | TGTGCCAGCAGCTTAGGGCGGGGGGACGTATCGCCTTCCTACGAGCAGTACTTC | CASSLGRGDVSPSYEQYF
NA | TRBJ2-1 | TRBV7-9 | few | TGTGCCAGCAGCAAATCTGGTCTAACCTACAATGAGCAGTTCTTC | CASSKSGLTYNEQFF
NA | TRBJ2-1 | TRBV4-2 | few | TGTGCCAGCAGCCAAGTCACCAGGGGCCCTCTCTACAATGAGCAGTTCTTC | CASSQVTRGPLYNEQFF
NA | TRBJ2-5 | TRBV11-2 | many | TGTGCCAGCAGCCTGACGTATAGTCTCGGGGAGACCCAGTACTTC | CASSLTYSLGETQYF
NA | TRBJ2-7 | TRBV10-2 | few | TGCGCCAGCAGTGAGGAGGGGGCGGGGGAGCAGTACTTC | CASSEEGAGEQYF
NA | TRBJ1-6 | TRBV4-3 | few | TGCGCCAGCAGCCAAGGTCCCATTTCACCCCTCCACTTT | CASSQGPISPLHF
NA | TRBJ2-4 | TRBV18 | few | TGTGCCAGCTCACGGCCGGGACACCCACCCGGCGGGATTGCCAAAAACATTCAGTACTTC | CASSRPGHPPGGIAKNIQYF
NA | TRBJ2-2 | TRBV28 | many | TGTGCCAGCAGTGGACGCCCATCCGGGGAGCTGTTTTTT | CASSGRPSGELFF
TRBD2 | TRBJ2-7 | TRBV28 | few | TGTGCCAGCAGTTTGGAGGCGGGAGGGCCCTCTTACGAGCAGTACTTC | CASSLEAGGPSYEQYF
TRBD1 | TRBJ2-7 | TRBV12-3/TRBV12-4 | many | TGTGCCAGCAGTTCCACAGGGGCCTACGAGCAGTACTTC | CASSSTGAYEQYF
NA | TRBJ2-2 | TRBV9 | few | TGTGCCAGCAGCGTAGTTGGAGGGACAGGGGAGCTGTTTTTT | CASSVVGGTGELFF
NA | TRBJ1-1 | TRBV20-1 | many | TGCAGTGCTAGGGACAGTTCTAACACTGAAGCTTTCTTT | CSARDSSNTEAFF
NA | TRBJ1-1 | TRBV29-1 | NA | TGCAGCGTTGCATTAGTGTTGACTGCGAACACTGAAGCTTTCTTT | CSVALVLTANTEAFF
NA | TRBJ2-5 | TRBV2 | many | TGTGCCAGCAACACCGGGAGTGGGACCCAGTACTTC | CASNTGSGTQYF
NA | TRBJ2-5 | TRBV7-2 | few | TGTGCCAGCAGCTTAGCCTGGAAGAGGACGGCCAATGGTCAGTACTTC | CASSLAWKRTANGQYF
TRBD1 | TRBJ1-6 | TRBV4-3 | NA | TGCGCCAGCAGCCAAGAGGCATCAGGGACAGCCTTCCTCCACTTT | CASSQEASGTAFLHF